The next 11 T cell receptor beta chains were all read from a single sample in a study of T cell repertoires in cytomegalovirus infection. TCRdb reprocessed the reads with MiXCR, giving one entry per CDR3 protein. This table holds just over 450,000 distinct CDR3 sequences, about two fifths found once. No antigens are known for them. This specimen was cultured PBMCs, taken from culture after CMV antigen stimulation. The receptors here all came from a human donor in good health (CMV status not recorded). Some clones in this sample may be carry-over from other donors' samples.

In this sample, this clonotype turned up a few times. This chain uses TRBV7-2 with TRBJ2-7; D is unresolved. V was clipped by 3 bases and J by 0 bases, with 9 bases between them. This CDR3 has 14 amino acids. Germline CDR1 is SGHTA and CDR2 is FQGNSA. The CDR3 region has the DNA TGTGCCAGCAGCTTTGTCCTGAGCTCCTACGAGCAGTACTTC. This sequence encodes CASSFVLSSYEQYF.

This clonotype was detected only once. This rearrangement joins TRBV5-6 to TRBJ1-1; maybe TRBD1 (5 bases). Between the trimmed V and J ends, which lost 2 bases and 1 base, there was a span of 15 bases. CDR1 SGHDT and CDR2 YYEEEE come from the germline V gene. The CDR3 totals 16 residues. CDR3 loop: CASSFGAGRRNTEAFF. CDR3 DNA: TGTGCCAGCAGCTTCGGGGCGGGACGCCGGAACACTGAAGCTTTCTTT.

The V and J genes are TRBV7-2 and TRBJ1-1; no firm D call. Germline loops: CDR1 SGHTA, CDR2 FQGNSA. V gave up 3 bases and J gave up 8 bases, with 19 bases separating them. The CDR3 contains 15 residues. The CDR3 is CASSLADTLAYEAFF. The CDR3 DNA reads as TGTGCCAGCAGCTTGGCGGATACTTTGGCTTACGAAGCTTTCTTT.

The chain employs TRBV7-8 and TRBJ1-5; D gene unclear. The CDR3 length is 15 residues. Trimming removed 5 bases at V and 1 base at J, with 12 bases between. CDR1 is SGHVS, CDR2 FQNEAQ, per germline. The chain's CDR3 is CASSTVWGSNQPQHF. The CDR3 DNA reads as TGTGCCAGCAGCACGGTATGGGGAAGCAATCAGCCCCAGCATTTT.

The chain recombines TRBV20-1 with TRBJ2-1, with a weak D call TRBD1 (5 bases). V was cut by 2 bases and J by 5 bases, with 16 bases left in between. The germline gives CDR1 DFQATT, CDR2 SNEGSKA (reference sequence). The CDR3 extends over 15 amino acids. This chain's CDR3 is CSARRLGSGHNEQFF. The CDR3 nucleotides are TGCAGTGCTAGAAGGTTGGGTTCAGGGCACAATGAGCAGTTCTTC.

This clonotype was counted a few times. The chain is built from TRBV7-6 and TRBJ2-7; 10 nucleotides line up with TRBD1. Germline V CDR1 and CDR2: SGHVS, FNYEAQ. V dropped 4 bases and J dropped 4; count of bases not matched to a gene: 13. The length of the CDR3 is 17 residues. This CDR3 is CASSSRRIGTGEYEQYF. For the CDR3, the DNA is TGTGCCAGCAGCTCCCGCCGCATCGGGACAGGGGAATACGAGCAGTACTTC.

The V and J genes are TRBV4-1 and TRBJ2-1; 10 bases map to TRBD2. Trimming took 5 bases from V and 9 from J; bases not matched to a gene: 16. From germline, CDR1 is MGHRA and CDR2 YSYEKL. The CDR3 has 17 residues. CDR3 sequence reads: CASSYRVTSGVAGEQFF. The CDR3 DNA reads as TGCGCCAGCAGCTACAGAGTCACTAGCGGGGTCGCCGGTGAGCAGTTCTTC.

Written as DNA, the CDR3 is TGCAGCGTTGGAGGTTCCAGCTACGAGCAGTACTTC. Residues: CSVGGSSYEQYF. The chain uses TRBV29-1 and TRBJ2-7; D gene unclear. The CDR3 runs to 12 residues. The germline gives CDR1 SQVTM, CDR2 ANQGSEA. V dropped 4 bases and J dropped 3 bases, with 10 bases sitting between them.

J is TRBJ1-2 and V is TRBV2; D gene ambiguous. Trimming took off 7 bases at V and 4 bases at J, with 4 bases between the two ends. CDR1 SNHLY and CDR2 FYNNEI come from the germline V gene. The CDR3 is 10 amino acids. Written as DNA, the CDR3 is TGTGCCAGCAACTTCTATGGCTACACCTTC. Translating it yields CASNFYGYTF.

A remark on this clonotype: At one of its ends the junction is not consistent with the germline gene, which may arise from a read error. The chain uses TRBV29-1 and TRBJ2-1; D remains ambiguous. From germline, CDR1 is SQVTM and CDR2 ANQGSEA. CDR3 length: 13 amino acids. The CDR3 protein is CSLPGGPLGEPFF. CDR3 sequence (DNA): TGCAGCCTCCCCGGTGGGCCCCTTGGTGAGCCGTTCTTC.

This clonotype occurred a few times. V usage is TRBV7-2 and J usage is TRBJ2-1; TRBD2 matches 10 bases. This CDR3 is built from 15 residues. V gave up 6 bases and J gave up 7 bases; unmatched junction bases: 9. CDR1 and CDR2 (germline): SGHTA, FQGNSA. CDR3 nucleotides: TGTGCCAGCAGGGAACCGGGACTAGCGACGAATGAGCAGTTCTTC. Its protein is CASREPGLATNEQFF.